This entry lists 8 T cell receptor beta chains sequenced from one sample in a study of OX40 agonist ivuxolimab in advanced cancers. Here immunoSEQ multiplex PCR was the method, and the copy in TCRdb shows in-frame clones only, minus some. The table shows about 60,000 clones, with around 87% occurring only once. This specimen consisted of CD4+ or CD8+ T cells sorted from blood, obtained in a trial of the OX40 agonist ivuxolimab. All receptors come from an adult with an advanced solid tumor such as melanoma, head and neck, liver or kidney cancer.

As regards this clone: This sample also contains other DNA sequences that code for the same CDR3. The chain combines TRBV15 with TRBJ2-5; no reliable D call. This CDR3 has 17 residues. With 3 bases removed from V and 2 bases from J, the gap between germline ends came to 19 bases. Germline lookup yields CDR1 LNHNV and CDR2 YYDKDF (reference sequence). In nucleotides, the CDR3 is TGTGCCACCAGCAGGGGCGGTGGACCTCCGCGACAAGAGACCCAGTACTTC. This encodes CATSRGGGPPRQETQYF. The complete variable domain, with remaining parts taken from reference TRBV15 and TRBJ2-5, reads DAMVIQNPRYQVTQFGKPVTLSCSQTLNHNVMYWYQQKSSQAPKLLFHYYDKDFNNEADTPDNFQSRRPNTSFCFLDIRSPGLGDTAMYLCATSRGGGPPRQETQYFGPGTRLLVL.

This clone was recorded a few times. The V gene is TRBV18, the J gene TRBJ1-1, with D possibly TRBD1 on 5 matching bases. V lost 2 bases to trimming and J lost 2 bases, with 12 bases between them. The CDR3 sequence is 15 residues long. Germline CDR1 and CDR2: KGHSH and LQKENI. The CDR3 region is CASSPSQGVNTEAFF. The CDR3 nucleotides are TGTGCCAGCTCACCAAGTCAAGGGGTAAACACTGAAGCTTTCTTT.

The J gene is TRBJ1-1, the V gene TRBV19; possible D gene TRBD1, 5 bases. Germline loops: CDR1 LNHDA, CDR2 SQIVND (reference sequence). Trimming pared 3 bases from V and 10 bases from J, leaving 15 bases between. CDR3 size: 13 residues. The CDR3 nucleotides are TGTGCCAGTAGTATTTGGGGCCCCGGGGGAGCTTTCTTT. It is translated as CASSIWGPGGAFF.

This chain joins TRBV5-4 and TRBJ1-2; D is ambiguous. Germline V lookup: CDR1 SGHNT, CDR2 YYREEE (reference sequence). This CDR3 region has 11 residues. Trimming took 0 bases from V and 9 from J, leaving 6 bases between them. The CDR3 loop is CASSLDLSYTF. Written as DNA, the CDR3 is TGTGCCAGCAGCTTGGATTTAAGCTACACCTTC.

This clone was recorded once. J is TRBJ1-1 and V is TRBV28, with D unclear. The CDR3 is made up of 14 amino acids. Per the germline V gene, CDR1 is MDHEN and CDR2 is SYDVKM. Trimming removed 6 bases at V and 7 bases at J, with 18 bases between. This CDR3 is CASRNTRVNGEAFF. Here the CDR3 DNA reads TGTGCCAGCAGGAATACTCGGGTGAACGGTGAAGCTTTCTTT. The variable domain in full, completed from reference TRBV28 and TRBJ1-1, reads DVKVTQSSRYLVKRTGEKVFLECVQDMDHENMFWYRQDPGLGLRLIYFSYDVKMKEKGDIPEGYSVSREKKERFSLILESASTNQTSMYLCASRNTRVNGEAFFGQGTRLTVV.

This clone was found once. The V gene is TRBV6-1, the J gene TRBJ2-5, with D possibly being TRBD2 (5 bases). CDR1 is MNHNS, CDR2 SASEGT, per germline. This CDR3 contains 12 residues. Trimming took 6 bases from V and 5 from J, leaving 10 bases between them. CDR3: CASRPRDETQYF. The CDR3 nucleotides are TGTGCCAGCAGACCGAGGGATGAGACCCAGTACTTC.

This clone occurred once. The V and J genes are TRBV10-2 and TRBJ1-5; the D gene is possibly TRBD1 (6 bases). V was trimmed by 3 bases and J by 7 bases, leaving 16 bases between them. The CDR3 consists of 15 residues. Germline values: CDR1 WSHSY, CDR2 SAAADI. The CDR3 here is CASSEGRGGGQPQHF. The CDR3 region has the DNA TGCGCCAGCAGTGAAGGCAGGGGAGGAGGACAGCCCCAGCATTTT.

The gene calls are TRBV15 and TRBJ2-1; D possibly corresponds to TRBD2 (5 bases). CDR3 length: 20 amino acids. Trimming pared 1 base from V and 1 base from J, leaving 23 bases between. Germline V lookup: CDR1 LNHNV, CDR2 YYDKDF (reference sequence). The CDR3 protein is CATSRGSAGILLGSYNEQFF. CDR3 in DNA: TGTGCCACCAGCAGAGGTAGCGCTGGCATCCTTTTAGGATCCTACAATGAGCAGTTCTTC.